These 18 T cell receptor beta chains originate from one sample sequenced in a study of graft-versus-host responses after intestinal transplantation. Their antigens are not known. Some clones are missing from TCRdb's copy, which holds only in-frame ones; the method was immunoSEQ multiplex PCR. The sample lists about 64,000 clones; around nine tenths were seen once. The sample in question was unstimulated CD8+ T cells sorted from spleen or lymph node cells, obtained before transplant. The receptor source for this set is a human donor who was the organ donor for an intestinal transplant.

This rearrangement joins TRBV7-9 to TRBJ2-1; TRBD2 agrees at 13 bases. Looked up from germline, CDR1 is SEHNR and CDR2 is FQNEAQ (reference sequence). The V gene end was trimmed by 5 bases and the J gene end by 3 bases; junction bases not matched to a gene: 7. CDR3 length equals 17 residues. The DNA of the CDR3 is TGTGCCAGCAGCGCCCCCGGGACTAGCGGGGACTACAATGAGCAGTTCTTC. Encoded protein: CASSAPGTSGDYNEQFF. The whole variable domain, remainder taken from reference TRBV7-9 and TRBJ2-1, is DTGVSQNPRHKITKRGQNVTFRCDPISEHNRLYWYRQTLGQGPEFLTYFQNEAQLEKSRLLSDRFSAERPKGSFSTLEIQRTEQGDSAMYLCASSAPGTSGDYNEQFFGPGTRLTVL.

The chain couples TRBV13 to TRBJ2-5, with 11 bases fitting TRBD2. The CDR3 consists of 15 residues. Germline V CDR1 and CDR2: PRHDT, FYEKMQ (reference sequence). V lost 3 bases, J lost 3 bases, and 3 bases stayed unmatched. CDR3 in DNA: TGTGCCAGCAGCTTCCCGACTAGCGGGGAAGAGACCCAGTACTTC. Translation gives CASSFPTSGEETQYF.

The chain uses TRBV11-1 and TRBJ2-1, with D possibly being TRBD1 (5 bases). The V and J ends lost 1 base and 5 bases respectively, with 9 bases between them. CDR3 length equals 14 residues. CDR1 is SGHAT, CDR2 FQDESV, per germline (reference sequence). CDR3 amino acids: CASSLEGPDNEQFF. The CDR3 DNA is TGTGCCAGCAGCTTAGAGGGGCCCGACAATGAGCAGTTCTTC.

V is TRBV9 and J is TRBJ2-7; perhaps TRBD1 as D (7 bases). Per germline, CDR1 SGDLS and CDR2 YYNGEE. The germline V and J ends were trimmed by 3 bases and 3 bases, with 10 bases remaining between them. CDR3 length: 13 residues. Here the CDR3 DNA reads TGTGCCAGCAGCGGGGGGGACAGCTACGAGCAGTACTTC. Translated: CASSGGDSYEQYF.

This clone was seen just once. This chain joins TRBV15 and TRBJ1-2; a weak D match, TRBD1 (6 bases). CDR1 is LNHNV, CDR2 YYDKDF, per germline (reference sequence). This CDR3 spans 12 amino acids. Trimming removed 4 bases at V and 10 bases at J, with 13 bases between. CDR3 bases: TGTGCCACCAGCACCTTTGACAGGTACTACACCTTC. Translation gives CATSTFDRYYTF.

The rearrangement uses TRBV2 and TRBJ2-5; possibly TRBD2 for D (6 bases). TRBJ2-7 matches the DNA end more closely, so the J call is doubtful. The germline V gene encodes CDR1 SNHLY and CDR2 FYNNEI. There are 14 residues in the CDR3. This CDR3 is CASSGGTLRNEQYF. The CDR3 bases are TGTGCCAGCAGTGGGGGGACTCTCCGCAACGAGCAGTACTTC.

To note about this clone: Other DNA variants within this sample encode the same CDR3. J is TRBJ2-7 and V is TRBV27; tentatively, D is TRBD2 (6 bases). The CDR3 is 13 amino acids. V was shortened by 3 bases and J by 2 bases, with 8 bases between the two germline ends. Germline-derived CDR1 and CDR2 are MNHEY and SMNVEV (reference sequence). The CDR3 DNA reads as TGTGCCAGCAGTTTGGCGGGACCCTACGAGCAGTACTTC. It is translated as CASSLAGPYEQYF.

V gene TRBV27 combines with J gene TRBJ2-7, with 7 bases fitting TRBD1. There are 14 residues in the CDR3. Trimming removed 7 bases from V and 7 bases from J; junction bases left unmatched: 13. Germline CDR1 and CDR2: MNHEY and SMNVEV (reference sequence). The CDR3 sequence: CASNPGQVKGEQYF. CDR3 coding DNA: TGTGCCAGCAACCCCGGACAGGTAAAGGGGGAGCAGTACTTC.

The table lists this clone with a count of one. The gene calls are TRBV9 and TRBJ1-1; D might be TRBD1 (6 bases). This CDR3 contains 15 residues. CDR1 is SGDLS, CDR2 YYNGEE, per germline. Trimming shortened V by 0 bases and J by 0 bases, and 9 bases separated the two germline ends. The CDR3 DNA reads TGTGCCAGCAGCGTAGGGACAGTCATGAACACTGAAGCTTTCTTT. Its translation is CASSVGTVMNTEAFF.

The chain combines TRBV4-2 with TRBJ2-3; TRBD1 matches at 7 bases. The length of the CDR3 is 15 residues. CDR1 and CDR2 from the germline V gene are LGHNA and YNFKEQ. V lost 0 bases, J lost 6 bases, and 6 bases stayed unmatched. The CDR3 loop reads CASSQDLRGQDTQYF. In nucleotides, the CDR3 is TGTGCCAGCAGCCAAGATCTGAGGGGACAGGATACGCAGTATTTT.

This sequence joins TRBV7-9 and TRBJ2-7; no clear D. CDR1 is SEHNR, CDR2 FQNEAQ, per germline (reference sequence). Trimming pared 1 base from V and 4 bases from J, leaving 5 bases between. The length of the CDR3 is 12 residues. CDR3: CASSLGEYEQYF. CDR3 DNA: TGTGCCAGCAGCTTAGGAGAATACGAGCAGTACTTC.

This chain uses TRBV7-8 with TRBJ1-5; D possibly corresponds to TRBD1 (6 bases). The CDR3 is made up of 15 amino acids. The V gene lost 4 bases and the J gene lost 1 base, with 11 bases spanning the gap. Germline CDR1 SGHVS, CDR2 FQNEAQ. Here the CDR3 reads CASSWVQGSNQPQHF. DNA of the CDR3: TGTGCCAGCAGCTGGGTACAGGGAAGCAATCAGCCCCAGCATTTT.

Only one count was recorded for this clone. The V gene is TRBV4-3, the J gene TRBJ1-1, with a tentative D call TRBD1 (6 bases). This CDR3 comprises 18 residues. Germline CDR1 is LGHNA and CDR2 is YSLEER. V was cut by 1 base and J by 1 base, with 19 bases left in between. CDR3 in amino acids: CASSQGGGGGDWNTEAFF. For the CDR3, the DNA is TGCGCCAGCAGCCAAGGAGGAGGGGGGGGCGATTGGAACACTGAAGCTTTCTTT.

The rearrangement uses TRBV6-5 and TRBJ2-3; 10 positions agree with TRBD2. Germline V CDR1 and CDR2: MNHEY, SVGAGI. V shed 4 bases and J 5 bases; nucleotides not matched to a gene: 9. This CDR3 is built from 16 residues. The CDR3 nucleotides are TGTGCCAGCAGTTCCCTAGCGGGAGCTTGGGAAGATACGCAGTATTTT. Translated: CASSSLAGAWEDTQYF.

This rearrangement joins TRBV28 to TRBJ1-5; TRBD1 might be the D (5 bases). Trimming cost V 7 bases and J 2 bases, with 15 bases left between them. The CDR3 sequence is 15 residues long. Per germline, CDR1 MDHEN and CDR2 SYDVKM. As DNA, the CDR3 is TGTGCCAGCACCCTGGGGGGGAAAGGCAATCAGCCCCAGCATTTT. Encoded protein: CASTLGGKGNQPQHF.

The genes are TRBV25-1 and TRBJ2-7, with 8 bases lining up with TRBD1. Germline assignment: CDR1 MGHDK and CDR2 SYGVNS. After removal of 5 bases from V and 2 bases from J, the junction contained 14 bases not matched to a gene. CDR3 length: 17 amino acids. The CDR3 DNA reads as TGTGCCAGCAGTAAAGGACAGGGAAACACATATACCTACGAGCAGTACTTC. It translates to CASSKGQGNTYTYEQYF.

The rearrangement joins TRBV19 to TRBJ1-2, with a weak D call TRBD1 (5 bases). Germline V gene lookup returns CDR1 LNHDA and CDR2 SQIVND (reference sequence). Trimming left V 7 bases short and J 4 bases short, with 13 bases between. The CDR3 loop spans 13 amino acids. The chain's CDR3 is CASTRGEGYGYTF. CDR3 in DNA: TGTGCCAGTACCCGAGGGGAGGGCTATGGCTACACCTTC.

The genes are TRBV4-3 and TRBJ1-4; 7 positions agree with TRBD1. V trimming: 4 bases; J trimming: 8 bases; junction bases outside the gene matches: 10. From germline, CDR1 is LGHNA and CDR2 YSLEER. This CDR3 region has 15 residues. The CDR3 spells CASSRRDSPIEKLFF. CDR3 nucleotides: TGCGCCAGCAGCCGAAGGGACAGCCCAATCGAAAAACTGTTTTTT.